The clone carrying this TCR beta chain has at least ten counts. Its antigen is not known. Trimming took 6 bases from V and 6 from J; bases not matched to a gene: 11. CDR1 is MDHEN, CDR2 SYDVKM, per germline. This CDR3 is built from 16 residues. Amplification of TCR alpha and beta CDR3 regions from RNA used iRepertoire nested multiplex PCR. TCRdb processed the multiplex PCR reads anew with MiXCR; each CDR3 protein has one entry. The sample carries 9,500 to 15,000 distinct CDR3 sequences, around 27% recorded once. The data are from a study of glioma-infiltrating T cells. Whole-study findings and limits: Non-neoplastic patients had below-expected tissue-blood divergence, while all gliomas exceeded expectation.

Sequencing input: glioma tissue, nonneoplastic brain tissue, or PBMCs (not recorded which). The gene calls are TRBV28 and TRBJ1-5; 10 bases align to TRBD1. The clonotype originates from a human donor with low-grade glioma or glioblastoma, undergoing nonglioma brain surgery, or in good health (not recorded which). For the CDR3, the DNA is TGTGCCAGCAGCGTCGACCGGGACAGGGGAACTCAGCCCCAGCATTTT. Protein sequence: CASSVDRDRGTQPQHF.